A selection of T cell receptor beta chains follows, all from one sample in a study of CD8 T cells in Susac syndrome. One entry per CDR3 protein results from TCRdb running MiXCR on the immunoSEQ multiplex PCR reads. The table includes about 130,000 distinct CDR3 sequences, roughly 96% detected once. The specimen was CD4+ T cells from PBMCs. The source is a human donor in good health. The CDR3 runs from the conserved cysteine through the conserved F or W. The order of the fields is V gene, D gene, J gene, clone size, CDR3 DNA, CDR3 protein. The D gene is left open where the match is weak. For some rows the clone size is stated as once, few or many, or as a class when expanded; others skip it.

TRBV6-4	TRBD1	TRBJ1-5	.	TGTGCCAGCAGTGGGGACAGGGGCAATCAGCCCCAGCATTTT	CASSGDRGNQPQHF
TRBV7-2	.	TRBJ2-4	.	TGTGCCAGCAGCCCCCGGGGGTCGGGGGCACTAGCCAAAAACATTCAGTACTTC	CASSPRGSGALAKNIQYF
TRBV2	.	TRBJ1-2	.	TGTGCCGGAACTCCAAGTCCGGTCTATGGCTACACCTTC	CAGTPSPVYGYTF
TRBV28	.	TRBJ1-5	.	TGTGCCAGCGGTTCCGGCAATCAGCCCCAGCATTTT	CASGSGNQPQHF
TRBV18	.	TRBJ1-1	.	TGTGCCAGCTCACCACCGTTGAGGAGTTTGAACACTGAAGCTTTCTTT	CASSPPLRSLNTEAFF
TRBV5-6	.	TRBJ1-1	.	TGTGCCAGCAGCTTGGAGGCCGGGAACACTGAAGCTTTCTTT	CASSLEAGNTEAFF
TRBV7-2	.	TRBJ2-1	.	TGTGCCAGCAGCCCCCCCCGGGGGGAGCAGTTCTTC	CASSPPRGEQFF
TRBV4-1	.	TRBJ1-5	.	TGCGCCAGCAGCCAAGCAGCTAACAATCAGCCCCAGCATTTT	CASSQAANNQPQHF
TRBV5-1	.	TRBJ1-1	.	TGCGCCAGCAGCTTGGATAGGGGTTGGACTGAAGCTTTCTTT	CASSLDRGWTEAFF
TRBV6-5	.	TRBJ2-7	.	TGTGCCAGCAGTCAGATGGGGGCGGGGGAGCAGTACTTC	CASSQMGAGEQYF
TRBV5-1	TRBD1	TRBJ1-3	.	TGCGCCAGCAGCTTGGCTCCGGGACAGGGGGCCGGGGGAAACACCATATATTTT	CASSLAPGQGAGGNTIYF
TRBV5-1	TRBD1	TRBJ2-1	.	TGCGCCAGCAGCTCCACAGGGGAAGGGGCCAATGAGCAGTTCTTC	CASSSTGEGANEQFF
TRBV2	.	TRBJ2-7	.	TGTGCCAGCAGTGATCCAAGAAGCTACGAGCAGTACTTC	CASSDPRSYEQYF
TRBV9	.	TRBJ2-2	.	TGTGCCAGCAGCATCCCCCGCGGGGAGCTGTTTTTT	CASSIPRGELFF
TRBV5-1	.	TRBJ2-7	.	TGCGCCAGCAGCTTGGGGACTACACCCCACGAACAGTACTTC	CASSLGTTPHEQYF
TRBV27	TRBD2	TRBJ2-1	.	TGTGCCAGCAGCCAAGGGTTTGGGGGGGTCAATGAGCAGTTCTTC	CASSQGFGGVNEQFF
TRBV6-1	.	TRBJ2-2	.	TGTGCCGGGGCCCGGGACGCAGGTTTGACCGGGGAGCTGTTTTTT	CAGARDAGLTGELFF
TRBV27	.	TRBJ1-2	.	TGTGCCAGCAGTCCCAGCTGGACGCTAAACTATGGCTACACCTTC	CASSPSWTLNYGYTF
TRBV2	TRBD2	TRBJ2-7	.	TGTGCCAGCACCGGGACTAGCGGGACCGAGCAGTACTTC	CASTGTSGTEQYF
TRBV28	TRBD2	TRBJ2-3	.	TGTGCCAGCAGTTTGTTTCGTGGCGGGAGAATCAATACGCAGTATTTT	CASSLFRGGRINTQYF
TRBV29-1	.	TRBJ2-6	.	TGCAGCGTTTGGAACTCTGGGGCCAACGTCCTGACTTTC	CSVWNSGANVLTF
TRBV7-2	TRBD2	TRBJ2-1	.	TGTGCCAGCAGCTTTACTACTAGCGGGACTTACAATGAGCAGTTCTTC	CASSFTTSGTYNEQFF
TRBV3-1	.	TRBJ1-5	few	TGTGCCAGCAGCCAAGAGGATCAGCCCCAGCATTTT	CASSQEDQPQHF
TRBV6-1	.	TRBJ1-5	once	TGTGCCAGCAGTGATCGTCGGCTGGGTAATCAGCCCCAGCATTTT	CASSDRRLGNQPQHF
TRBV5-1	.	TRBJ2-5	.	TGCGCCAGCAGCTTGGGCCCCACGGGCTTAGAGACCCAGTACTTC	CASSLGPTGLETQYF
TRBV7-9	.	TRBJ1-1	.	TGTGCCAGCAGCTCCCGGGGAGACACTGAAGCTTTCTTT	CASSSRGDTEAFF
TRBV18	.	TRBJ2-7	.	TGTGCCAGCTCACCTAGCGCGACGGTCTACGAGCAGTACTTC	CASSPSATVYEQYF
TRBV3-1	.	TRBJ2-1	.	TGTGCCAGCAGCCTACTTCTAGGGTCCTACAATGAGCAGTTCTTC	CASSLLLGSYNEQFF
TRBV27	.	TRBJ2-7	few	TGTGCCAGCAGTTTGGTTGGGGGCTACGAGCAGTACTTC	CASSLVGGYEQYF
TRBV29-1	.	TRBJ1-5	.	TGCAGCGTTGCCCTTGGGGTTAATTATCAGCCCCAGCATTTT	CSVALGVNYQPQHF
TRBV20-1	TRBD2	TRBJ2-3	.	TGCAGTGCCAAAACAGCGGGAGCTACAGATACGCAGTATTTT	CSAKTAGATDTQYF
TRBV7-6	TRBD2	TRBJ2-3	.	TGTGCCAGCAGCCGCGGACTAGCGGGAGAATCGACGCAGTATTTT	CASSRGLAGESTQYF
TRBV19	TRBD2	TRBJ2-7	.	TGTGCCAGTAGTATTCTCGGGACTAGCGTTTACGAGCAGTACTTC	CASSILGTSVYEQYF
TRBV5-1	TRBD1	TRBJ2-7	.	TGCGCCAGTAGGCCCGGGACAGCTTCCTACGAGCAGTACTTC	CASRPGTASYEQYF
TRBV2	.	TRBJ2-4	.	TGTGCCAGCAAACGGGACGGGAGCAAAAACATTCAGTACTTC	CASKRDGSKNIQYF
TRBV28	TRBD2	TRBJ2-7	few	TGTGCCAGCAGTAGAGGGACTAGCGGCACCTACGAGCAGTACTTC	CASSRGTSGTYEQYF
TRBV5-1	.	TRBJ2-2	.	TGCGCCAGCAGTTTACAGGCCGCCGGGGAGCTGTTTTTT	CASSLQAAGELFF
TRBV25-1	TRBD1	TRBJ1-4	once	TGTGCCAGCATGGGACAGGCGGATGAAAAACTGTTTTTT	CASMGQADEKLFF
TRBV3-1	TRBD1	TRBJ2-7	once	TGTGCCAGCAGCCGACGTACGGGACAGGGTTTGGGCGAGCAGTACTTC	CASSRRTGQGLGEQYF
TRBV28	.	TRBJ2-7	.	TGTGCCAGCAGACCCACCAACTCCTACGAGCAGTACTTC	CASRPTNSYEQYF
TRBV28	.	TRBJ2-7	.	TGTGCCAGCAGTTCCAAGGGTTTTCCCTACGAGCAGTACTTC	CASSSKGFPYEQYF